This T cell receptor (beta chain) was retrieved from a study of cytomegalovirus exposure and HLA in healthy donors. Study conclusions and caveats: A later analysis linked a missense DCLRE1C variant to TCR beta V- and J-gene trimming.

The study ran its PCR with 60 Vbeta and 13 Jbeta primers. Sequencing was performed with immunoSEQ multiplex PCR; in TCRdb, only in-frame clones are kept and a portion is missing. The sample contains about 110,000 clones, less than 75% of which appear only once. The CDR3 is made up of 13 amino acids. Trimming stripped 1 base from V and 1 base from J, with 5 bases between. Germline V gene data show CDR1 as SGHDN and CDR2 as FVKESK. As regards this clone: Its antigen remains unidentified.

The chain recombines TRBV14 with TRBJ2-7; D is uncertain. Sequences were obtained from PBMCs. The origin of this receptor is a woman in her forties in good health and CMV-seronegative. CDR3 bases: TGTGCCAGCAGCCAAGGGCGGTCCTACGAGCAGTACTTC. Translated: CASSQGRSYEQYF.